This passage covers 6 T cell receptor beta chains from one sample sequenced in a study of T cell repertoires in cytomegalovirus infection. No cognate antigen is known for these TCRs. TCRdb used MiXCR to reprocess the reads, holding one entry per CDR3 protein. The sample carries fewer than 650,000 distinct CDR3 sequences, 40% recorded once. This sample comprised cultured PBMCs, obtained from culture after CMV antigen stimulation. These receptors all come from a human donor in good health (CMV status not recorded). Some clones in this sample may be carry-over from other donors' samples.

As for this clonotype: A read error may be the cause here, since a much bigger clone is one base away. The chain links TRBV5-6 to TRBJ2-7; 11 bases match TRBD2. V shed 3 bases, J shed 4 bases, and the junction held 3 bases outside the gene matches. Germline-derived CDR1 and CDR2 are SGHDT and YYEEEE. The CDR3 sequence is 14 residues long. As DNA, the CDR3 is TGTGCCAGCAGCTGGGGACTAGCGGTATACGAGCAGTACTTC. Residues: CASSWGLAVYEQYF. The whole variable domain, remainder taken from reference TRBV5-6 and TRBJ2-7, is DAGVTQSPTHLIKTRGQQVTLRCSPKSGHDTVSWYQQALGQGPQFIFQYYEEEERQRGNFPDRFSGHQFPNYSSELNVNALLLGDSALYLCASSWGLAVYEQYFGPGTRLTVT.

This clonotype was seen a handful of times. The V gene is TRBV4-2, the J gene TRBJ1-5; weak D call: TRBD1 (5 bases). This CDR3 contains 17 residues. V shed 0 bases and J shed 0 bases, with 12 bases lying between them. Germline lookup yields CDR1 LGHNA and CDR2 YNFKEQ. CDR3 amino acids: CASSQDHRFLSNQPQHF. In DNA form, the CDR3 reads TGTGCCAGCAGCCAAGATCACAGGTTCCTTAGCAATCAGCCCCAGCATTTT.

This clonotype was seen a few times. The chain employs TRBV20-1 and TRBJ1-4, with a possible D match to TRBD1 (6 bases). Germline V gene lookup returns CDR1 DFQATT and CDR2 SNEGSKA (reference sequence). The ends were cut back, 0 bases at V and 5 bases at J, with 13 bases in the middle. The CDR3 is 15 residues long. Written as DNA, the CDR3 is TGCAGTGCTAGAGATCATGGAGGGGGGAATGAAAAACTGTTTTTT. This gives the protein CSARDHGGGNEKLFF.

This sequence joins TRBV7-6 and TRBJ2-7; 9 nucleotides agree with TRBD2. Germline assignment: CDR1 SGHVS and CDR2 FNYEAQ. After removal of 1 base from V and 6 bases from J, the junction contained 7 bases not matched to a gene. The CDR3 covers 15 residues. The CDR3 coding sequence is TGTGCCAGCAGCTTAGGGAGCGGGGGGCCTGGCGAGCAGTACTTC. It codes for CASSLGSGGPGEQYF.

About this clonotype: A single base separates this from a much larger clone, so it may be a read error. V is TRBV7-2 and J is TRBJ2-3; 13 nucleotides agree with TRBD2. Germline CDR1 reads SGHTA; CDR2 reads FQGNSA. This CDR3 has 18 residues. The CDR3 bases are TGTGCCAGCAGCTCGCGAGGGACTAGCGGGACCTCCACAGATACGCAGTGTTTT. Residues: CASSSRGTSGTSTDTQCF.

Only a few counts were recorded for this clonotype. CDR3 residues: CASSPRAGDNEQFF. CDR3 DNA sequence: TGTGCCAGCAGCCCACGCGCGGGAGACAATGAGCAGTTCTTC. V and J are TRBV11-3 and TRBJ2-1; 7 bases match TRBD2. The CDR3 spans 14 residues. V lost 5 bases, J lost 5 bases, and 6 bases stayed unmatched. From germline, CDR1 is SGHNT and CDR2 YENEEA. The full variable domain, with the rest looked up from reference TRBV11-3 and TRBJ2-1, is EAGVVQSPRYKIIEKKQPVAFWCNPISGHNTLYWYLQNLGQGPELLIRYENEEAVDDSQLPKDRFSAERLKGVDSTLKIQPAELGDSAVYLCASSPRAGDNEQFFGPGTRLTVL.